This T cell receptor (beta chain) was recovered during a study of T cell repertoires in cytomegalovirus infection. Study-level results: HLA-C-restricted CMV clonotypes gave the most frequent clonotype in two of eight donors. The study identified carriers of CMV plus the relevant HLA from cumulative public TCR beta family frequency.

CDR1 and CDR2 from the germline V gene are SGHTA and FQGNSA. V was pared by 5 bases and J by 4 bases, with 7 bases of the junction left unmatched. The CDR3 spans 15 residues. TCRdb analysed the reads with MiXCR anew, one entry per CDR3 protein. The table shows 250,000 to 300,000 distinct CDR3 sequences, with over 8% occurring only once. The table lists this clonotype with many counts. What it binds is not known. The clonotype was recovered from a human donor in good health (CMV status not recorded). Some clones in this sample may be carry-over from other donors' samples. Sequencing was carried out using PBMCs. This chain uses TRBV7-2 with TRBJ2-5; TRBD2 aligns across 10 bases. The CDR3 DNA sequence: TGTGCCAGCAGCCGGGCTAGCGGGAGTCGAGAGACCCAGTACTTC. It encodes CASSRASGSRETQYF.